This record covers a single TCR beta chain. CDR1 and CDR2 (germline): SGHAT, FQNNGV. V shed 0 bases and J shed 0 bases, with 9 bases lying between them. The CDR3 contains 17 residues. These data come from a study of T cells in Graves' hyperthyroidism and ophthalmopathy. Amplified TCR beta CDR3 regions came from RNA transcripts. Using the HTBI primer set, a first-round RT-PCR was run on the TCR CDR3. TCRdb re-analysed the multiplex PCR reads in MiXCR, keeping a single row per CDR3 protein. Among over 450,000 distinct CDR3 sequences listed, approximately 17% were seen once. The chain carries TRBV11-2 and TRBJ2-6; the D is unclear. What was sequenced was blood. The source is a woman under 30 with Graves' ophthalmopathy. CDR3 DNA sequence: TGTGCCAGCAGCTTAGAGGGCCGGGTCTCTGGGGCCAACGTCCTGACTTTC. It yields the protein CASSLEGRVSGANVLTF. Together with reference TRBV11-2 and TRBJ2-6, the CDR3 gives the full variable domain: EAGVAQSPRYKIIEKRQSVAFWCNPISGHATLYWYQQILGQGPKLLIQFQNNGVVDDSQLPKDRFSAERLKGVDSTLKIQPAKLEDSAVYLCASSLEGRVSGANVLTFGAGSRLTVL.